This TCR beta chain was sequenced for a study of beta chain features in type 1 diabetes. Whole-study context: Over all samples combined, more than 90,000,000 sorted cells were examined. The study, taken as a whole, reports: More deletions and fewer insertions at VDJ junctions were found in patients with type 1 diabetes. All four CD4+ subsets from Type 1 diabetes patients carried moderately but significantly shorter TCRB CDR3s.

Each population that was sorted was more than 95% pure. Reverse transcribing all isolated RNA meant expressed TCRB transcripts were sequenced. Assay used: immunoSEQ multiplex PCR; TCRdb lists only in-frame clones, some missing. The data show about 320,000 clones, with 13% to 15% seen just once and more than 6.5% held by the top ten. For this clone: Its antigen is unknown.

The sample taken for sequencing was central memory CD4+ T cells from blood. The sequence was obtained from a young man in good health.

The CDR3 DNA reads TGTGCCAGCAGCCGCGCCGGCTACGAGCAGTACTTC. Translation: CASSRAGYEQYF. The chain uses TRBV28 and TRBJ2-7; D is ambiguous. CDR3 length: 12 residues. Trimming shortened V by 6 bases and J by 3 bases, and 9 bases separated the two germline ends. Germline V gene data show CDR1 as MDHEN and CDR2 as SYDVKM.